The 2 T cell receptor beta chains in this list originate from one sample, sequenced in a study of CXCR3-negative and CXCR3-positive naive CD8 T cells. Via 5' RACE with UMI labels, TRB cDNA libraries were prepared. TCRdb re-called the 5' RACE reads, yielding one record per CDR3 amino acid sequence without DNA. The table for this sample gives roughly 140,000 distinct CDR3 sequences. General study results and limits: Greater hydrophobicity was found in TRB CDR3s of CXCR3-positive naive cells than of CXCR3-negative naive cells.

Antigens for these TCRs are unknown. The sample consisted of naive CXCR3+ CD8+ T cells from blood. Subset defined: CD45RO-CCR7+CD27+CD95- naive CD8+ T cells expressing CXCR3 (TNR3+). Source of these receptors: a human donor in good health. Some clones in this sample may be carry-over from other donors' samples.

The chain uses TRBV29-1 and TRBJ2-1; the TRBD2 assignment by TCRdb is unverifiable without DNA. The germline gives CDR1 SQVTM, CDR2 ANQGSEA. The CDR3 contains 13 residues. The CDR3 sequence is CSVAPSTYNEQFF.

The rearrangement joins TRBV28 to TRBJ2-7; as DNA is missing, the TRBD1 call by TCRdb cannot be tested. CDR1 and CDR2 from the germline V gene are MDHEN and SYDVKM. This CDR3 comprises 15 residues. The CDR3 spells CASNGQSTLTYEQYF. The whole variable domain, filled in from reference TRBV28 and TRBJ2-7, reads DVKVTQSSRYLVKRTGEKVFLECVQDMDHENMFWYRQDPGLGLRLIYFSYDVKMKEKGDIPEGYSVSREKKERFSLILESASTNQTSMYLCASNGQSTLTYEQYFGPGTRLTVT.